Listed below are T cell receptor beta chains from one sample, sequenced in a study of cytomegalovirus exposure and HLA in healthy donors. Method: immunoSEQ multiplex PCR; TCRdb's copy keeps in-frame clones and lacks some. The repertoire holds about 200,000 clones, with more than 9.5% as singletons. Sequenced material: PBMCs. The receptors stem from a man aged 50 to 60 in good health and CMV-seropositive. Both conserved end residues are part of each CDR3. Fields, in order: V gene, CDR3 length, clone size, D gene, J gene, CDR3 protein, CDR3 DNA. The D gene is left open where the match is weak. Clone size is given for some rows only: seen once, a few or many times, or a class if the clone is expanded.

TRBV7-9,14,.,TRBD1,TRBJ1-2,CASSRQGALSGYTF,TGTGCCAGCAGCCGACAGGGAGCCCTTTCTGGCTACACCTTC
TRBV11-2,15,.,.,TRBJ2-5,CASSSLGHPQETQYF,TGTGCCAGCAGCAGTCTGGGACACCCCCAAGAGACCCAGTACTTC
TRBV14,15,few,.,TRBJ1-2,CASSHGTGNNYGYTF,TGTGCCAGCAGTCATGGTACAGGGAATAACTATGGCTACACCTTC
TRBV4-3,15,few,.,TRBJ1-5,CASSQVLGRDQPQHF,TGCGCCAGCAGCCAAGTACTAGGGCGAGATCAGCCCCAGCATTTT
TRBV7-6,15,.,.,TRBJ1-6,CASSNIGGSDSPLHF,TGTGCCAGCAGCAATATCGGGGGTAGCGATTCACCCCTCCACTTT
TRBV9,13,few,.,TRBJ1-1,CASSVESGTEAFF,TGTGCCAGCAGCGTAGAGTCAGGGACTGAAGCTTTCTTT
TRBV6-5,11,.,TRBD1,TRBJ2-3,CAVGTADTQYF,TGTGCCGTTGGGACAGCTGATACGCAGTATTTT
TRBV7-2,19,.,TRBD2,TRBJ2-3,CASSWGAASGGPSTDTQYF,TGTGCCAGCAGCTGGGGGGCGGCTAGCGGGGGCCCTAGCACAGATACGCAGTATTTT
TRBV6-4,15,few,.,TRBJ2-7,CASSDSRGRAYEQYF,TGTGCCAGCAGTGACTCCCGGGGAAGGGCCTACGAGCAGTACTTC
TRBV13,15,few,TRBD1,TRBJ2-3,CASSLGQGSTDTQYF,TGTGCCAGCAGCCTAGGACAGGGAAGCACAGATACGCAGTATTTT
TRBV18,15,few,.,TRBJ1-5,CASSPPATPDQPQHF,TGTGCCAGCTCACCACCGGCAACGCCAGATCAGCCCCAGCATTTT
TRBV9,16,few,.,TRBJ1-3,CASSVSTAISGNTIYF,TGTGCCAGCAGCGTTTCCACAGCTATCTCTGGAAACACCATATATTTT
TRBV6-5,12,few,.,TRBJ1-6,CASSQGRSPLHF,TGTGCCAGCAGCCAGGGTCGATCACCCCTCCACTTT
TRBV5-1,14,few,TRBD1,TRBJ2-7,CASSSGTGGLEQYF,TGCGCCAGCAGCTCAGGGACAGGGGGTCTCGAGCAGTACTTC
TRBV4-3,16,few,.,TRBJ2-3,CASSQEHVRRTDTQYF,TGCGCCAGCAGCCAAGAGCATGTCAGGAGGACAGATACGCAGTATTTT
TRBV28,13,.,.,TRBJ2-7,CASSVAGEREQYF,TGTGCCAGCAGTGTAGCCGGGGAGAGGGAGCAGTACTTC
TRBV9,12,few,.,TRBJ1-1,CASSVQGNEAFF,TGTGCCAGCAGCGTACAGGGTAACGAAGCTTTCTTT
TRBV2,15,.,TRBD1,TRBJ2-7,CASSEVAGQGASLYF,TGTGCCAGCAGTGAAGTTGCCGGACAGGGGGCGAGTTTGTACTTC
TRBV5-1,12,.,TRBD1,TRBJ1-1,CASSPGQLEAFF,TGCGCCAGCAGCCCGGGACAGCTTGAAGCTTTCTTT
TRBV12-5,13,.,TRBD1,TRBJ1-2,CASGLDRGDGYTF,TGTGCTAGTGGTTTGGACAGGGGGGATGGCTACACCTTC
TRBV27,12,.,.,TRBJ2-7,CASMRQFDEQYF,TGTGCCAGCATGAGACAGTTCGACGAGCAGTACTTC
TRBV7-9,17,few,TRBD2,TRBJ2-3,CASSLARTSGYTDTQYF,TGTGCCAGCAGCTTAGCGAGAACTAGCGGGTACACAGATACGCAGTATTTT
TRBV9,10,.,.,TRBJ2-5,CASGGETQYF,TGTGCCAGCGGGGGGGAGACCCAGTACTTC
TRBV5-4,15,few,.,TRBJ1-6,CASSLAGVYNSPLHF,TGTGCCAGCAGCTTGGCAGGGGTCTATAATTCACCCCTCCACTTT
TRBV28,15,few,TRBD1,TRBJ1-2,CASSSGGQFNYGYTF,TGTGCCAGCAGTTCAGGGGGACAGTTTAACTATGGCTACACCTTC
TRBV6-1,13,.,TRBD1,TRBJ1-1,CASLTGANTEAFF,TGTGCCAGTTTGACAGGGGCGAACACTGAAGCTTTCTTT
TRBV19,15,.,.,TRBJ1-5,CASSIVPSGEQPQHF,TGTGCCAGTAGTATAGTTCCGTCAGGGGAGCAGCCCCAGCATTTT
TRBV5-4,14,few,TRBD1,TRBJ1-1,CASSPGQVGAEAFF,TGTGCCAGCAGCCCGGGACAGGTGGGGGCTGAAGCTTTCTTT
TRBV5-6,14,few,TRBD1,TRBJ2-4,CASSRQGSENIQYF,TGTGCCAGCAGCCGACAGGGGAGCGAAAACATTCAGTACTTC
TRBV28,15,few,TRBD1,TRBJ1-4,CASSLPGQGNEKLFF,TGTGCCAGCAGTTTACCGGGACAGGGGAATGAAAAACTGTTTTTT
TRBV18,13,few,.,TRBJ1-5,CASSPLSNQPQHF,TGTGCCAGCTCTCCTCTTAGCAATCAGCCCCAGCATTTT
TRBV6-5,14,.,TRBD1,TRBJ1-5,CASQRRGLGQPQHF,TGTGCCAGCCAGCGGAGGGGGCTTGGTCAGCCCCAGCATTTT
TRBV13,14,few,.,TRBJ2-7,CASSGPTGSYEQYF,TGTGCCAGCAGCGGGCCGACAGGCTCCTACGAGCAGTACTTC
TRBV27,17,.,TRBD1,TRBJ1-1,CASSFRPGQGNPTEAFF,TGTGCCAGCAGTTTCCGACCGGGACAGGGGAATCCCACTGAAGCTTTCTTT
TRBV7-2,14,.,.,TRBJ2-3,CASSSSQGSDTQYF,TGTGCCAGCAGCTCCAGTCAGGGATCCGATACGCAGTATTTT
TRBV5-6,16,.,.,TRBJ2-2,CASSLERGRNTGELFF,TGTGCCAGCAGCTTGGAAAGGGGTCGGAACACCGGGGAGCTGTTTTTT
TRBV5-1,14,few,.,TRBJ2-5,CASSLYSYQETQYF,TGCGCCAGCAGCTTGTATTCGTACCAAGAGACCCAGTACTTC
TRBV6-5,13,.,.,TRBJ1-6,CASSFTGNSPLHF,TGTGCCAGCAGTTTTACGGGTAATTCACCCCTCCACTTT
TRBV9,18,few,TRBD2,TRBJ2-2,CASSPRLAGVRGTGELFF,TGTGCCAGCAGCCCCCGACTAGCGGGGGTCAGGGGTACCGGGGAGCTGTTTTTT
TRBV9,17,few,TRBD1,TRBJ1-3,CASSVDQGASSGNTIYF,TGTGCCAGCAGCGTAGATCAGGGGGCTAGCTCTGGAAACACCATATATTTT
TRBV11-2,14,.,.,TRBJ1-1,CASSLGGLATEAFF,TGTGCCAGCAGCTTGGGGGGGCTAGCTACTGAAGCTTTCTTT
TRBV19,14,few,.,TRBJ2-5,CASSIEVGRETQYF,TGTGCCAGTAGTATTGAGGTTGGCCGAGAGACCCAGTACTTC
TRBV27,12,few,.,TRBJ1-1,CASSGFHTEAFF,TGTGCCAGCAGCGGTTTTCACACTGAAGCTTTCTTT
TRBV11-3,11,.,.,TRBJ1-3,CASSGGNTIYF,TGTGCCAGCAGCGGCGGAAACACCATATATTTT
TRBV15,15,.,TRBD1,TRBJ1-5,CATSTGTGRNQPQHF,TGTGCCACCAGCACCGGGACAGGTCGCAATCAGCCCCAGCATTTT
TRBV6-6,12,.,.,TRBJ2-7,CASSPIVDEQYF,TGTGCCAGCAGCCCGATAGTTGACGAGCAGTACTTC
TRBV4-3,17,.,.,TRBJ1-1,CASSQDFPGVVNTEAFF,TGCGCCAGCAGCCAAGATTTCCCCGGGGTGGTGAATACTGAAGCTTTCTTT
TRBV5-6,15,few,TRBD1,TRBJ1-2,CASSFGTGGGYGYTF,TGTGCCAGCAGCTTCGGGACAGGGGGCGGCTATGGCTACACCTTC
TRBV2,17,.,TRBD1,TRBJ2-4,CASSTRDSHVAKNIQYF,TGTGCCAGCAGCACCAGGGACAGTCATGTTGCCAAAAACATTCAGTACTTC
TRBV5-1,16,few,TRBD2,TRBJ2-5,CASSFGLAGEPETQYF,TGCGCCAGCAGTTTCGGACTAGCGGGGGAACCAGAGACCCAGTACTTC
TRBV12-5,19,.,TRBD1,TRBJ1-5,CASGFNPGQVDFQNQPQHF,TGTGCTAGTGGTTTCAATCCGGGACAGGTAGATTTCCAGAATCAGCCCCAGCATTTT
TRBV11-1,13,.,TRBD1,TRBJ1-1,CASSRDSLAEAFF,TGTGCCAGCAGCCGGGACAGTCTGGCTGAAGCTTTCTTT
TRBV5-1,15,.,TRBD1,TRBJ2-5,CASSLWGDREETQYF,TGCGCCAGCAGCTTGTGGGGGGACAGGGAAGAGACCCAGTACTTC
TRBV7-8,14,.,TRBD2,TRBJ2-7,CASSLNGRSYEQYF,TGTGCCAGCAGCTTAAACGGGAGGTCCTACGAGCAGTACTTC
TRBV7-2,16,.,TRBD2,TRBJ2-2,CASRLAGASNTGELFF,TGTGCCAGCAGGCTAGCGGGGGCCTCGAACACCGGGGAGCTGTTTTTT
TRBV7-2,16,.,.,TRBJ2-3,CASSLGAVSHTDTQYF,TGTGCCAGCAGCCTAGGGGCTGTGTCCCACACAGATACGCAGTATTTT
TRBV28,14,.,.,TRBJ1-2,CASRIADSAYGYTF,TGTGCCAGCAGGATCGCGGATAGCGCATATGGCTACACCTTC
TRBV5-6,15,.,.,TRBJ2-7,CASSLMVRASYEQYF,TGTGCCAGCAGCTTAATGGTCAGGGCTTCCTACGAGCAGTACTTC
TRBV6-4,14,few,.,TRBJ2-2,CAIRGAGDTGELFF,TGTGCCATCAGAGGGGCAGGGGACACCGGGGAGCTGTTTTTT
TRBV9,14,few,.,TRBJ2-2,CASETGTFTGELFF,TGTGCCAGCGAGACCGGGACATTCACCGGGGAGCTGTTTTTT